A single sample is the source of the 19 T cell receptor beta chains below, sequenced in a study of beta chain features in type 1 diabetes (dated by TCRdb to between 2017 and 2018). Library construction relied on the immunoSEQ multiplex PCR assay. The High Capacity cDNA Reverse Transcription Kit was used to reverse transcribe all of the isolated RNA, meaning that expressed TCRB transcripts were what got sequenced. TCRdb provides this immuneACCESS table in a form limited to in-frame rearrangements. Some clones are lacking; in checked studies, under half of them reflect an unresolved V gene, and why the rest are absent is not known. The table for this sample lists around 180,000 clones; about 13% of them were counted only once. The top ten clonotypes cover about 0.66% of the sample. The material sequenced was central memory CD4+ T cells from blood. The receptors were gathered from a woman aged 18-29 years in good health.

This clone was seen only a few times. This chain joins TRBV2 and TRBJ2-3; no clear D gene. This CDR3 comprises 14 residues. The germline gives CDR1 SNHLY, CDR2 FYNNEI. Trimming took off 2 bases at V and 2 bases at J, with 8 bases between the two ends. DNA for the CDR3: TGTGCCAGCAGTGAACTAGGTTCCACAGATACGCAGTATTTT. Amino acid sequence: CASSELGSTDTQYF.

This chain connects TRBV18 to TRBJ1-1; TRBD1 agrees at 10 bases. The CDR3 sequence is 15 residues long. The V segment lost 6 bases and the J segment 3 bases; nucleotides outside the gene matches: 7. Germline V gene sequence: CDR1 KGHSH, CDR2 LQKENI. This CDR3 is CASSRDRGVDTEAFF. The CDR3 coding sequence is TGTGCCAGCTCGAGGGACAGGGGTGTTGACACTGAAGCTTTCTTT. Full variable domain (rest looked up from reference TRBV18 and TRBJ1-1): NAGVMQNPRHLVRRRGQEARLRCSPMKGHSHVYWYRQLPEEGLKFMVYLQKENIIDESGMPKERFSAEFPKEGPSILRIQQVVRGDSAAYFCASSRDRGVDTEAFFGQGTRLTVV.

The V call is TRBV11-3, the J call TRBJ1-1; a weak D match, TRBD1 (6 bases). The CDR3 contains 14 residues. The germline gives CDR1 SGHNT, CDR2 YENEEA. V was shortened by 5 bases and J by 4 bases, with 14 bases between the two germline ends. Here the CDR3 reads CASSGRGGTTEAFF. DNA of the CDR3: TGTGCCAGCAGCGGGCGAGGGGGTACCACTGAAGCTTTCTTT.

In its sample, this clone was seen a few times. The J gene is TRBJ2-1, the V gene TRBV2; TRBD2 might be the D (6 bases). V shed 8 bases and J shed 6 bases, with 20 bases lying between them. This CDR3 has 15 amino acids. Germline loops: CDR1 SNHLY, CDR2 FYNNEI. The chain's CDR3 is CASGIGPEAGNEQFF. The CDR3 nucleotides read TGTGCCAGCGGAATCGGCCCAGAAGCGGGCAATGAGCAGTTCTTC.

The CDR3: CASSPDRGEKLFF. CDR3 sequence (DNA): TGTGCCAGCAGCCCGGACAGGGGTGAAAAACTGTTTTTT. The chain uses TRBV7-3 and TRBJ1-4, with 9 bases matching TRBD1. Per the germline V gene, CDR1 is SGHTA and CDR2 is FQGTGA. Trimming cost V 5 bases and J 7 bases; bases outside gene matches: 2. The length of the CDR3 is 13 residues.

This clone showed up just a few times. The rearrangement links TRBV7-3 to TRBJ2-3; 7 bases are shared with TRBD2. Trimming removed 3 bases from V and 5 bases from J; junction bases left unmatched: 8. CDR3 length equals 15 residues. Germline CDR1 is SGHTA and CDR2 is FQGTGA. The CDR3 sequence is CASSFRLARGDTQYF. Here the CDR3 DNA reads TGTGCCAGCAGCTTTAGACTAGCAAGAGGAGATACGCAGTATTTT. The full variable domain, in which reference TRBV7-3 and TRBJ2-3 provide the parts outside the CDR3, is GAGVSQTPSNKVTEKGKYVELRCDPISGHTALYWYRQSLGQGPEFLIYFQGTGAADDSGLPNDRFFAVRPEGSVSTLKIQRTERGDSAVYLCASSFRLARGDTQYFGPGTRLTVL.

This clone was counted a few times. The chain has TRBV6-5 and TRBJ1-1; no reliable D call. The CDR3 length is 14 residues. Per the germline V gene, CDR1 is MNHEY and CDR2 is SVGAGI. The V and J ends lost 5 bases and 10 bases respectively, with 20 bases between them. Written as DNA, the CDR3 is TGTGCCAGCAGTCCCCCCTTGCCTAGTAGAGGAGCTTTCTTT. Amino acids: CASSPPLPSRGAFF.

This chain connects TRBV21-1 to TRBJ2-2; TRBD2 is the table's D call and was not checked against the DNA. TRBV21-1 is a pseudogene segment. This CDR3 comprises 13 residues. This CDR3 reads CASSPGEGGELFF. In DNA form, the CDR3 reads TGTGCCAGCAGCCCGGGGGAGGGCGGGGAGCTGTTTTTT.

This clone has a handful of counts. The CDR3 sequence: CASSLGTGGHQEQYF. CDR3 coding DNA: TGTGCCAGCAGCTTAGGGACAGGGGGACACCAGGAGCAGTACTTC. The V gene is TRBV13, the J gene TRBJ2-7; TRBD1 agrees at 9 bases. J was trimmed by 7 bases and V by 0 bases; bases with no gene match: 7. The CDR3 sequence is 15 residues long. The germline gives CDR1 PRHDT, CDR2 FYEKMQ (reference sequence).

This clone was counted only a few times. The chain joins TRBV5-1 to TRBJ1-2; D ambiguous. The CDR3 spans 15 residues. Germline CDR1 and CDR2: SGHRS and YFSETQ. The V and J ends lost 4 bases and 7 bases respectively, with 20 bases between them. The CDR3 nucleotides read TGCGCCAGCAGCCTCTCCGGCGGGATCCAAAGTGGCTACACCTTC. This translates into CASSLSGGIQSGYTF.

The chain carries TRBV18 and TRBJ2-5, with a possible D match to TRBD2 (5 bases). The CDR3 has 13 amino acids. Germline V gene sequence: CDR1 KGHSH, CDR2 LQKENI. V lost 8 bases to trimming and J lost 4 bases, with 14 bases between them. The CDR3 DNA is TGTGCCAGCACTTCCCCGGGAAGAGAGACCCAGTACTTC. Amino acid sequence: CASTSPGRETQYF. The whole variable domain, remainder taken from reference TRBV18 and TRBJ2-5, is NAGVMQNPRHLVRRRGQEARLRCSPMKGHSHVYWYRQLPEEGLKFMVYLQKENIIDESGMPKERFSAEFPKEGPSILRIQQVVRGDSAAYFCASTSPGRETQYFGPGTRLLVL.

V usage is TRBV10-3 and J usage is TRBJ1-1; unclear D gene. Germline CDR1 is ENHRY and CDR2 is SYGVKD. The CDR3 has 15 residues. V was shortened by 4 bases and J by 0 bases, with 12 bases between the two germline ends. CDR3: CAISGLHELNTEAFF. The CDR3 DNA follows: TGTGCCATCAGTGGTCTTCACGAGTTGAACACTGAAGCTTTCTTT.

This clone was seen a handful of times. V usage is TRBV30 and J usage is TRBJ2-7; weak D call: TRBD1 (5 bases). The CDR3 is made up of 16 amino acids. V shed 0 bases and J shed 5 bases, with 20 bases lying between them. Germline CDR1 is GTSNPN and CDR2 is SVGIG (reference sequence). The CDR3 nucleotides read TGTGCCTGGAGTGTAAAGACCGCCCAGGGAACCCACGAGCAGTACTTC. Protein: CAWSVKTAQGTHEQYF. Combining the CDR3 with reference TRBV30 and TRBJ2-7 gives the whole variable domain SQTIHQWPATLVQPVGSPLSLECTVEGTSNPNLYWYRQAAGRGLQLLFYSVGIGQISSEVPQNLSASRPQDRQFILSSKKLLLSDSGFYLCAWSVKTAQGTHEQYFGPGTRLTVT.

This clone has at least ten counts. The CDR3 coding sequence is TGCAGCGTTGGGGCAGGGAACAATGAGCAGTTCTTC. Translated, it gives CSVGAGNNEQFF. The V gene is TRBV29-1, the J gene TRBJ2-1, with D perhaps matching TRBD1 (5 bases). CDR3 size: 12 residues. The germline V gene has CDR1 SQVTM and CDR2 ANQGSEA. V shed 4 bases and J shed 5 bases, with 9 bases lying between them.

The table lists this clone with a few counts. The V gene is TRBV5-1, the J gene TRBJ1-4; TRBD1 aligns across 7 bases. CDR3 length: 14 residues. In germline, CDR1 is SGHRS, CDR2 YFSETQ. With V trimmed by 3 bases and J by 5 bases, 4 bases remained unmatched. CDR3 nucleotides: TGCGCCAGCAGCTCCGGGACAGCGAATGAAAAACTGTTTTTT. It yields the protein CASSSGTANEKLFF.

V and J are TRBV30 and TRBJ2-2, with TRBD2 identical over 7 bases. Germline CDR1 reads GTSNPN; CDR2 reads SVGIG (reference sequence). V was pared by 4 bases and J by 5 bases, with 4 bases of the junction left unmatched. The CDR3 is 13 amino acids. CDR3 DNA: TGTGCCTGGACCCTCGGGGGGACCGGGGAGCTGTTTTTT. Its protein is CAWTLGGTGELFF.

The V and J genes are TRBV21-1 and TRBJ2-1; the tabulated D call, TRBD2, remains unverified against the DNA. TRBV21-1 is described as a pseudogene. CDR3 size: 11 residues. CDR3 bases: TGTGCCAGCAGCAAACGGTATGAGCAGTTCTTC. Translated, it gives CASSKRYEQFF.

CDR3 sequence reads: CSGTGDRGNYGYTF. The CDR3 DNA reads TGCAGCGGCACCGGGGACAGGGGAAACTATGGCTACACCTTC. The chain is built from TRBV29-1 and TRBJ1-2; 10 positions agree with TRBD1. The CDR3 runs 14 residues. With 7 bases clipped from V and 2 bases from J, the junction kept 7 bases outside the gene matches. Germline CDR1 reads SQVTM; CDR2 reads ANQGSEA.

This clone showed up just a few times. The chain links TRBV7-9 to TRBJ2-7; possibly TRBD1 for D (6 bases). This CDR3 has 14 amino acids. V dropped 0 bases and J dropped 4 bases, with 10 bases sitting between them. The germline V gene encodes CDR1 SEHNR and CDR2 FQNEAQ (reference sequence). The CDR3 sequence is CASSLAGGGYEQYF. CDR3 nucleotides: TGTGCCAGCAGCTTAGCAGGGGGTGGTTACGAGCAGTACTTC.